Listed below are T cell receptor beta chains from one sample, sequenced in a study of shared clonotypes between healthy human individuals. TCRdb keeps only in-frame clones here, not all; method: immunoSEQ multiplex PCR. The sample contains hundreds of thousands of clones, around 72% of which appear only once. Source material: memory CD4+ T cells sorted from blood. These receptors all stem from a woman younger than 45 in good health. CDR3s include the opening cysteine and the closing phenylalanine or tryptophan. D genes are given only for firm matches. Clone size is stated in some rows and not others, as once, few, many or a class when expanded.

V	D	J	size	CDR3	DNA
TRBV9	-	TRBJ1-3	-	CASSPRSQGDTIYF	TGTGCCAGCAGCCCGCGTAGCCAGGGAGACACCATATATTTT
TRBV27	-	TRBJ1-1	-	CASSWDRMNTEAFF	TGTGCCAGCAGTTGGGACCGCATGAACACTGAAGCTTTCTTT
TRBV6-1	-	TRBJ2-7	-	CASSDPGTVSEQYF	TGTGCCAGCAGTGACCCAGGGACTGTGAGCGAGCAGTACTTC
TRBV6-5	-	TRBJ2-7	-	CASSNQRYEQYF	TGTGCCAGCAGCAATCAGAGGTACGAGCAGTACTTC
TRBV5-1	-	TRBJ2-7	-	CASSYARGAYEQYF	TGCGCCAGCAGCTATGCCAGGGGTGCCTACGAGCAGTACTTC
TRBV5-6	-	TRBJ2-7	-	CASSRNRPDNEQYF	TGTGCCAGCAGCAGAAACCGCCCCGACAACGAGCAGTACTTC
TRBV7-3	TRBD1	TRBJ2-2	-	CASSFNNRGPRGTGELFF	TGTGCCAGCAGCTTCAATAACAGGGGGCCCCGAGGCACCGGGGAGCTGTTTTTT
TRBV11-2	TRBD2	TRBJ2-5	-	CASTQTSGIRETQYF	TGTGCCAGCACCCAGACTAGCGGGATAAGAGAGACCCAGTACTTC
TRBV6-6	TRBD2	TRBJ2-1	-	CASRGGLEGYNEQFF	TGTGCCAGCAGAGGGGGACTAGAAGGGTACAATGAGCAGTTCTTC
TRBV28	-	TRBJ2-2	-	CASSPSSVFGELFF	TGTGCCAGCAGTCCCTCTAGCGTGTTCGGGGAGCTGTTTTTT
TRBV29-1	-	TRBJ2-1	-	CSVEDKAGSYNEQFF	TGCAGCGTTGAAGATAAGGCGGGATCCTACAATGAGCAGTTCTTC
TRBV15	TRBD1	TRBJ2-5	-	CATSRDPWTGETQYF	TGTGCCACCAGCAGAGATCCGTGGACAGGAGAGACCCAGTACTTC
TRBV4-2	-	TRBJ1-1	once	CASSQVSSGGNTEAFF	TGTGCCAGCAGCCAAGTTTCGTCCGGAGGAAACACTGAAGCTTTCTTT
TRBV18	TRBD1	TRBJ2-5	-	CASSPRFEQGVATQYF	TGTGCCAGCTCACCACGGTTCGAACAGGGGGTAGCGACCCAGTACTTC
TRBV6-1	-	TRBJ2-7	-	CASSESRGLAQYF	TGTGCCAGCAGTGAATCCCGAGGTTTGGCGCAGTACTTC
TRBV18	-	TRBJ2-2	-	CASSSDRLGGTGELFF	TGTGCCAGCTCATCGGACCGCCTAGGGGGAACCGGGGAGCTGTTTTTT
TRBV9	TRBD2	TRBJ2-1	-	CASSERGSGVYNEQFF	TGTGCCAGCAGCGAGAGGGGTAGCGGGGTTTACAATGAGCAGTTCTTC
TRBV5-8	TRBD2	TRBJ2-5	few	CASSLDGLARETQYF	TGTGCCAGCAGCTTGGATGGACTAGCACGAGAGACCCAGTACTTC
TRBV27	-	TRBJ1-2	-	CASSLSQNRHGYTF	TGTGCCAGCAGTTTATCGCAGAACCGACATGGCTACACCTTC
TRBV7-8	TRBD1	TRBJ2-3	-	CASSSLGGGSTDTQYF	TGTGCCAGCAGCTCACTAGGGGGCGGGAGCACAGATACGCAGTATTTT
TRBV18	-	TRBJ2-2	-	CASSPNAQSNTGELFF	TGTGCCAGCTCACCCAACGCTCAATCGAACACCGGGGAGCTGTTTTTT
TRBV6-4	-	TRBJ2-1	once	CASSEGRAKGNEQFF	TGTGCCAGCAGTGAGGGCAGGGCGAAGGGAAATGAGCAGTTCTTC
TRBV27	TRBD2	TRBJ2-1	-	CASSLAGGEQFF	TGTGCCAGCAGTTTAGCGGGAGGGGAGCAGTTCTTC
TRBV28	-	TRBJ1-5	-	CASRGGLSPQHF	TGTGCCAGCAGAGGCGGCCTATCGCCCCAGCATTTT
TRBV19	TRBD2	TRBJ2-2	-	CASSPRGDSGELFF	TGTGCCAGTAGTCCGCGGGGGGACTCCGGGGAGCTGTTTTTT
TRBV11-2	TRBD1	TRBJ1-2	-	CASSQTGASLGGYTF	TGTGCCAGCAGCCAGACAGGGGCCTCCTTGGGAGGCTACACCTTC
TRBV6-6	TRBD1	TRBJ1-1	-	CASRGQGARSTEAFF	TGTGCCAGCAGAGGACAGGGGGCGCGGAGCACTGAAGCTTTCTTT